A single sample is the source of the 30 T cell receptor beta chains below, sequenced in a study of blood T cell repertoires in COVID-19. Measured with immunoSEQ multiplex PCR; TCRdb has only the in-frame clones, and not every one. This table has some 130,000 clones, over 85% appearing once. The sample consisted of peripheral blood. These receptors came from a man aged 55-75 years with COVID-19, enrolled during active disease.

J is TRBJ2-7 and V is TRBV5-4, with 7 bases that match TRBD1. J gave up 1 base and V 3 bases, and 4 bases lay outside the gene matches. CDR3 length: 14 residues. CDR1 is SGHNT and CDR2 is YYREEE in the germline V gene (reference sequence). DNA for the CDR3: TGTGCCAGCAGCTACGACAGGGTGTCCTACGAGCAGTACTTC. Amino acid sequence: CASSYDRVSYEQYF.

The rearrangement uses TRBV9 and TRBJ2-5; 7 bases agree with TRBD1. Germline assignment: CDR1 SGDLS and CDR2 YYNGEE. After removal of 5 bases from V and 2 bases from J, the junction contained 0 bases not matched to a gene. CDR3 length equals 12 residues. The CDR3 loop reads CASRGQQETQYF. The CDR3 DNA sequence: TGTGCCAGCAGGGGACAGCAAGAGACCCAGTACTTC.

This chain joins TRBV30 and TRBJ2-1; 13 nucleotides agree with TRBD2. CDR3 length: 15 residues. Looked up from germline, CDR1 is GTSNPN and CDR2 is SVGIG (reference sequence). V shed 2 bases and J 8 bases; nucleotides not matched to a gene: 6. In DNA form, the CDR3 reads TGTGCCTGGAGTCCCGGGACTAGCGGGATCGATGAGCAGTTCTTC. This sequence encodes CAWSPGTSGIDEQFF.

The chain uses TRBV5-1 and TRBJ1-1; maybe TRBD1 (6 bases). Trimming took 0 bases from V and 1 from J, leaving 7 bases between them. This CDR3 has 14 residues. Germline CDR1 reads SGHRS; CDR2 reads YFSETQ. The CDR3 DNA reads TGCGCCAGCAGCTTGGGGGGACAGAACACTGAAGCTTTCTTT. The encoded protein is CASSLGGQNTEAFF.

The chain joins TRBV7-2 to TRBJ1-2, with D perhaps matching TRBD1 (5 bases). The ends were cut back, 0 bases at V and 3 bases at J, with 11 bases in the middle. This CDR3 region has 15 residues. The V gene's germline CDR1 is SGHTA and CDR2 FQGNSA. The CDR3 sequence: CASSLAHPGYYGYTF. CDR3 coding DNA: TGTGCCAGCAGCTTAGCGCACCCAGGGTACTATGGCTACACCTTC.

The chain is built from TRBV18 and TRBJ2-7, with 9 nucleotides matching TRBD2. CDR1 and CDR2 (germline): KGHSH, LQKENI. There are 15 residues in the CDR3. Trimming removed 2 bases from V and 7 bases from J; junction bases left unmatched: 9. The CDR3 loop is CASSPNAGGPEEQYF. The CDR3 DNA reads as TGTGCCAGCTCACCAAACGCGGGAGGGCCTGAAGAGCAGTACTTC.

This sequence joins TRBV7-9 and TRBJ1-4; no firm D call. The germline CDR1 and CDR2 sequences are SEHNR and FQNEAQ (reference sequence). The CDR3 covers 15 residues. With 0 bases removed from V and 6 bases from J, the gap between germline ends came to 11 bases. In DNA, the CDR3 is TGTGCCAGCAGCTTAGCGGGAGCGCCGGATGAAAAACTGTTTTTT. Encoded protein: CASSLAGAPDEKLFF.

The chain combines TRBV7-3 with TRBJ2-1, with 9 nucleotides matching TRBD2. This CDR3 region has 15 residues. Trimming at V came to 5 bases and at J to 6 bases, leaving 8 bases not matched to a gene. Germline CDR1 is SGHTA and CDR2 is FQGTGA. For the CDR3, the DNA is TGTGCCAGCAGCCCTCCGGGACTAGCAAGCAATGAGCAGTTCTTC. Amino acid sequence: CASSPPGLASNEQFF. Supplemented by reference TRBV7-3 and TRBJ2-1, the full variable domain reads GAGVSQTPSNKVTEKGKYVELRCDPISGHTALYWYRQSLGQGPEFLIYFQGTGAADDSGLPNDRFFAVRPEGSVSTLKIQRTERGDSAVYLCASSPPGLASNEQFFGPGTRLTVL.

V gene TRBV9 combines with J gene TRBJ2-7; D uncertain. CDR3 length: 12 amino acids. Germline V gene lookup returns CDR1 SGDLS and CDR2 YYNGEE. Trimming pared 0 bases from V and 6 bases from J, leaving 7 bases between. The CDR3 nucleotides read TGTGCCAGCAGCGTAGGCGCCGGCGAGCAGTACTTC. Its protein is CASSVGAGEQYF.

The V call is TRBV2, the J call TRBJ2-1; 10 nucleotides agree with TRBD1. The CDR3 spans 14 residues. Looked up from germline, CDR1 is SNHLY and CDR2 is FYNNEI. J lost 6 bases, V lost 9 bases, and 8 bases had no gene match. The DNA for the CDR3 is TGTGCCAGTATAAGCGGACAGGGGGTCAATGAGCAGTTCTTC. Its translation: CASISGQGVNEQFF.

V and J are TRBV7-6 and TRBJ2-1; no definite D call. The CDR3 sequence is 13 residues long. The germline V gene encodes CDR1 SGHVS and CDR2 FNYEAQ. The germline V and J ends were trimmed by 1 base and 10 bases, with 11 bases remaining between them. The CDR3 DNA reads as TGTGCCAGCAGCTTAGGAGATCCCCGCGAGCAGTTCTTC. Amino acids: CASSLGDPREQFF.

J is TRBJ2-3 and V is TRBV4-1; 9 bases match TRBD2. The V segment lost 0 bases and the J segment 9 bases; nucleotides outside the gene matches: 4. CDR1 and CDR2 (germline): MGHRA, YSYEKL. This CDR3 contains 14 residues. The CDR3 sequence is CASSQESSGTTQYF. The CDR3 DNA reads TGCGCCAGCAGCCAAGAGTCTAGCGGGACAACGCAGTATTTT.

The chain links TRBV4-3 to TRBJ2-1, with TRBD2 matching 8 bases. The V gene end was trimmed by 4 bases and the J gene end by 5 bases; junction bases not matched to a gene: 10. Germline CDR1 is LGHNA and CDR2 is YSLEER. The CDR3 runs 16 residues. Written as DNA, the CDR3 is TGCGCCAGCAGCCCCACCGGGGGACTAGGGGACAATGAGCAGTTCTTC. It translates to CASSPTGGLGDNEQFF.

This clone was seen once. This chain links TRBV5-4 with TRBJ1-1; no clear D. The germline V gene has CDR1 SGHNT and CDR2 YYREEE (reference sequence). The length of the CDR3 is 15 residues. V was cut by 3 bases and J by 2 bases, with 14 bases left in between. The CDR3 loop is CASSSEPHANTEAFF. The CDR3 region has the DNA TGTGCCAGCAGCTCTGAGCCCCACGCAAACACTGAAGCTTTCTTT. Full variable domain (outside the CDR3, taken from reference TRBV5-4 and TRBJ1-1): ETGVTQSPTHLIKTRGQQVTLRCSSQSGHNTVSWYQQALGQGPQFIFQYYREEENGRGNFPPRFSGLQFPNYSSELNVNALELDDSALYLCASSSEPHANTEAFFGQGTRLTVV.

The chain couples TRBV5-4 to TRBJ2-5, with 16 nucleotides matching TRBD2. Germline loops: CDR1 SGHNT, CDR2 YYREEE (reference sequence). This CDR3 is 16 amino acids long. With V trimmed by 3 bases and J by 2 bases, 1 base remained unmatched. In DNA form, the CDR3 reads TGTGCCAGCAGCTCGGGACTAGCGGGAGGGCAAGAGACCCAGTACTTC. Protein sequence: CASSSGLAGGQETQYF. Combining the CDR3 with reference TRBV5-4 and TRBJ2-5 gives the whole variable domain ETGVTQSPTHLIKTRGQQVTLRCSSQSGHNTVSWYQQALGQGPQFIFQYYREEENGRGNFPPRFSGLQFPNYSSELNVNALELDDSALYLCASSSGLAGGQETQYFGPGTRLLVL.

This chain joins TRBV14 and TRBJ1-6; TRBD1 is a possible D gene (6 bases). CDR3 length: 16 amino acids. Germline V gene data show CDR1 as SGHDN and CDR2 as FVKESK. V lost 1 base, J lost 9 bases, and 16 bases lay in between. The CDR3, as DNA: TGTGCCAGCAGCCAAGTGGGGCAGGGGTTTATTTCACCCCTCCACTTT. Translation: CASSQVGQGFISPLHF. The full variable domain, with the rest looked up from reference TRBV14 and TRBJ1-6, is EAGVTQFPSHSVIEKGQTVTLRCDPISGHDNLYWYRRVMGKEIKFLLHFVKESKQDESGMPNNRFLAERTGGTYSTLKVQPAELEDSGVYFCASSQVGQGFISPLHFGNGTRLTVT.

The chain combines TRBV7-2 with TRBJ1-2; 9 bases align to TRBD1. There are 16 residues in the CDR3. V shed 1 base, J shed 2 bases, and the junction held 5 bases outside the gene matches. Germline CDR1 is SGHTA and CDR2 is FQGNSA. CDR3 in DNA: TGTGCCAGCAGCTTAGTGTCGGGGACAGGGAACTATGGCTACACCTTC. Translated, it gives CASSLVSGTGNYGYTF.

The chain employs TRBV24-1 and TRBJ1-2; no definite D call. The CDR3 totals 13 residues. Germline CDR1 is KGHDR and CDR2 is SFDVKD. Trimming removed 9 bases at V and 0 bases at J, with 10 bases between. As DNA, the CDR3 is TGTGCCACCTCTGACGGGACTAACTATGGCTACACCTTC. This codes for CATSDGTNYGYTF.

The rearrangement joins TRBV30 to TRBJ1-2; possibly TRBD1 for D (5 bases). Trimming shortened V by 3 bases and J by 7 bases, and 12 bases separated the two germline ends. Germline V CDR1 and CDR2: GTSNPN, SVGIG (reference sequence). The CDR3 loop spans 12 amino acids. Written as DNA, the CDR3 is TGTGCCTGGAGCGTCGACAGTCGTGGCTACACCTTC. Translation: CAWSVDSRGYTF.

For this clone: At one boundary the junction diverges from the germline segment, which might be a read error. The rearrangement uses TRBV30 and TRBJ1-1; a weak D match, TRBD1 (5 bases). CDR1 GTSNPN and CDR2 SVGIG come from the germline V gene (reference sequence). The CDR3 is made up of 13 amino acids. The CDR3 nucleotides are TGTGCCTCGAGTAGACAGATTCAGACTGAAGCTTTCTTT. This codes for CASSRQIQTEAFF.

V usage is TRBV5-1 and J usage is TRBJ1-3, with TRBD1 identical over 7 bases. J lost 3 bases, V lost 1 base, and 7 bases had no gene match. CDR1 and CDR2 from the germline V gene are SGHRS and YFSETQ. There are 16 residues in the CDR3. Here the CDR3 DNA reads TGCGCCAGCAGCTTGCAAGGGGGCGAAGGTGGAAACACCATATATTTT. This codes for CASSLQGGEGGNTIYF.

This chain joins TRBV10-2 and TRBJ1-5, with TRBD1 identical over 10 bases. The germline CDR1 and CDR2 sequences are WSHSY and SAAADI. This CDR3 has 15 amino acids. The V segment lost 6 bases and the J segment 7 bases; nucleotides outside the gene matches: 9. Here the CDR3 reads CASSPGTGELQPQHF. The CDR3 nucleotides are TGCGCCAGCAGCCCCGGGACAGGGGAGTTGCAGCCCCAGCATTTT.

This rearrangement joins TRBV29-1 to TRBJ2-1, with 13 bases identical to TRBD2. The CDR3 is 15 residues long. Germline values: CDR1 SQVTM, CDR2 ANQGSEA. The trim removed 4 bases at V and 7 bases at J, leaving 7 bases unmatched. CDR3 region: CSVGTSGRVSNEQFF. The CDR3 nucleotides read TGCAGCGTTGGCACTAGCGGGAGGGTGAGTAATGAGCAGTTCTTC.

V and J are TRBV7-9 and TRBJ2-5, with 9 positions matching TRBD1. CDR3 length: 18 amino acids. After removal of 5 bases from V and 4 bases from J, the junction contained 17 bases not matched to a gene. The germline V gene encodes CDR1 SEHNR and CDR2 FQNEAQ (reference sequence). CDR3 DNA: TGTGCCAGCAGCCCGGTTCGCCAGACAGGGGGTGAGGGAGAGACCCAGTACTTC. It specifies CASSPVRQTGGEGETQYF.

The V gene is TRBV7-3, the J gene TRBJ2-5, with D maybe TRBD2 (6 bases). From germline, CDR1 is SGHTA and CDR2 FQGTGA. V shed 5 bases and J shed 2 bases, with 12 bases lying between them. The CDR3 spans 14 residues. The CDR3 region has the DNA TGTGCCAGCAGCCTTGGGACTGATCAAGAGACCCAGTACTTC. Translation gives CASSLGTDQETQYF.

The CDR3, as DNA: TGTGCCAGCAGTGACCCGGCTAGCGGCACAGATACGCAGTATTTT. Its protein is CASSDPASGTDTQYF. The rearrangement uses TRBV6-4 and TRBJ2-3; D possibly corresponds to TRBD2 (6 bases). The CDR3 is 15 amino acids. Trimming took 2 bases from V and 1 from J, leaving 10 bases between them. Looked up from germline, CDR1 is MRHNA and CDR2 is SNTAGT.

The V and J genes are TRBV11-3 and TRBJ1-2, with D unresolved. The germline CDR1 and CDR2 sequences are SGHNT and YENEEA. V gave up 3 bases and J gave up 4 bases, with 9 bases separating them. CDR3 length: 13 amino acids. For the CDR3, the DNA is TGTGCCAGCAGCTTGGCAGGAGGCTATGGCTACACCTTC. Encoded protein: CASSLAGGYGYTF.

V is TRBV12-3 or TRBV12-4 and J is TRBJ1-2, with D hard to call. The V end lost 0 bases, the J end lost 3 bases, and 5 bases lay between the germline ends. The CDR3 runs to 13 residues. CDR3 sequence: CASSLARDYGYTF. The CDR3 coding sequence is TGTGCCAGCAGTTTAGCGCGGGACTATGGCTACACCTTC.

This chain joins TRBV13 and TRBJ2-7, with 12 positions matching TRBD2. Germline V CDR1 and CDR2: PRHDT, FYEKMQ (reference sequence). This CDR3 contains 16 residues. With V trimmed by 4 bases and J by 2 bases, 6 bases remained unmatched. As DNA, the CDR3 is TGTGCCAGCAGCTCCAGGGGACTAGCGGGTACCTACGAGCAGTACTTC. Amino acid sequence: CASSSRGLAGTYEQYF.

This chain uses TRBV9 with TRBJ1-6; D unresolved. The CDR3 length is 15 residues. The germline gives CDR1 SGDLS, CDR2 YYNGEE. Trimming shortened V by 0 bases and J by 5 bases, and 9 bases separated the two germline ends. The CDR3 sequence is CASSVEGRDNSPLHF. The DNA for the CDR3 is TGTGCCAGCAGCGTAGAAGGGAGGGATAATTCACCCCTCCACTTT.